This T cell receptor (beta chain) was sequenced for a study of cytomegalovirus exposure and HLA in healthy donors (dated by TCRdb to the late 2010s). Describing the broader study: According to an earlier analysis of a few hundred of the donors, about 190 million T cells yielded 95 million to 140 million unique TCR beta sequences and more than 250 Gb of sequence data. To decide whether each TCR beta V gene segment behaved as functional or pseudogenic, an earlier analysis of some 540 of the donors relied on high-throughput TCR beta sequencing. Rather than using new phenotypic data, the later analysis identified candidate immune exposures from TCR beta sequences and from how often those sequences occurred across donors. Typing coverage varied by locus: roughly 620-630 donors for A, B, C, DRB1 and DQB1; approximately 520 for DQA1; around 610 for DPA1; around 490 for DPB1. Along with the approximately 620-subject first cohort, a separate validation cohort of over a hundred different subjects was used. Alongside the repertoire data, information on donor age, sex, ethnicity and CMV serostatus was compiled. Across under 500 genotyped donors of the cohort, an average of approximately 240,000 unique TCR beta nucleotide sequences per donor were sequenced, and roughly 17% of those sequences were non-productive. Several DR-DQ haplotypes were treated as single units for association and clustering because of strong linkage in the cohort. Among the roughly 410 genotyped donors, 75% to 90% belonged to the genetic ancestry cluster associated with self-reported Caucasian donors. HLA typing included class I and class II loci at four-digit resolution. An early release covering around 630 HLA-typed donors comprised around 300 gigabases of sequencing data and tens of millions of unique TCR sequences. The aim of the study was to test whether cataloging public T cell receptors could identify signatures of past pathogen exposure. All discovery cohort repertoires had been generated using a single sequencing platform. The T cell repertoires of 666 subjects were profiled by immunosequencing and related to cytomegalovirus serostatus. In a later genetic analysis, genome-wide SNP genotypes for 398 of the 666 donors were used, and that subset was treated as a discovery cohort. To predict cytomegalovirus infection status, the study combined high-throughput TCR immunosequencing, statistical association of individual TCRs with disease status, and machine learning. In a later analysis, previously published TCR beta repertoires from 666 donors were re-analyzed and high-resolution HLA genotyping was added so that TCR occurrence patterns could be studied. The investigation overall reported the following: The only immune exposure information available for the cohort was CMV serostatus. According to a later analysis, most CMV-associated TCR beta chains appeared to be HLA-restricted, and the HLA associations seemed to be driven largely by CMV exposure. Compared with the approximately 670-donor mean, donors in an Asian-associated ancestry cluster had fewer N-insertions in productive TCRs, according to a later genetic analysis. Assigning TCR associations to individual alleles was difficult when HLA alleles, especially DR and DQ, strongly co-occurred. Most TCR sequences were seen in very few donors, while some public TCRs were found in many individuals. The classifier was reported to diagnose cytomegalovirus status with high specificity and sensitivity in both the original and validation cohorts. A later analysis associated about 18,000 TCR beta sequences with specific HLA alleles at a false discovery rate of 0.05. Because HLA typing was missing for some donors at each locus, association tests included only the typed subset. In a later analysis, HLA-associated TCR beta chains showed more clonal expansion and lower generation probabilities than non-associated chains that were equally common. Because counts were too low, more than 15 rarely observed V segments, including chromosome 9 orphons, were excluded from the earlier analysis of several hundred of the donors. Three of the identified cytomegalovirus-associated TCR beta chains were confirmed in vitro to be specific for cytomegalovirus antigens. Linkage disequilibrium might explain the correlated functional status among segregating V segments, but an unknown experimental factor could not be ruled out. A later analysis found that TCR association rates varied across HLA loci, with DRB1 alleles showing the most associated TCRs and HLA-C alleles the fewest. Several of the top co-occurrence clusters appeared to be linked to parvovirus B19, influenza, CMV and Epstein-Barr virus, according to a later analysis. A cluster of highly shared sequence variants was judged likely to be a technical artifact of the sequencing pipeline. Some IMGT-functional V segments, including TRBV6-2 and TRBV6-3, could not be told apart with the 87-base-pair reads, so those segments were excluded. The authors suggested that the approach could potentially be generalized to other disease states and immunological phenotypes. Only TCR beta chains were sequenced in this cohort, and the absence of alpha or paired-chain data limited detectable features. In a later genetic analysis, a missense DCLRE1C variant was associated with V-gene and J-gene trimming of TCR beta chains, and the association was replicated in an independent cohort. Sequencing depth was assumed to be roughly uniform across donors in the presence/absence analyses, though that assumption may not hold. A further reported finding was that TCR beta sequences accurately predicted the HLA-A and HLA-B alleles for most subjects in the first cohort. In an earlier analysis of 587 of the donors, most TCR beta V segments appeared in productive rearrangements about 90% or about 30% of the time, broadly matching IMGT annotations. A total of 150 to 200 TCR beta chains were listed by the study as associated with cytomegalovirus.

Library preparation used the immunoSEQ multiplex PCR assay. For the multiplex PCR, a mixture combining 60 forward primers for TCR Vbeta segments and 13 reverse primers for TCR Jbeta segments was used. The CDR3 region of rearranged TCR beta genes was amplified from genomic DNA by a multiplex PCR assay. The amplified TCR beta libraries were sequenced on the Illumina HiSeq System as 87-base-pair reads. Regarding the original processing steps: A later analysis counted about 76 million unique TCR beta chains across the 670 or so repertoires, and roughly 10 million of these chains were shared by at least two donors. A nearest-neighbor algorithm error-corrected the raw reads and collapsed the reads into unique sequences, merging closely related sequences to remove PCR and sequencing errors. CDR3 sequences were aligned to IMGT reference sequences to assign V, D and J gene segments. For a sequence to be retained, a match of at least six nucleotides was required to both a V gene segment and a J gene segment. A rearrangement counted as productive if the CDR3 had no stop codons and remained in frame with V and J, and every other rearrangement counted as non-productive. Following IMGT convention, CDR3 was defined as the stretch from the second conserved V-encoded cysteine up to the conserved J-encoded phenylalanine. Sequences without an unambiguous match to a single V gene segment were excluded from the earlier analysis of about 600 of the donors. In an earlier analysis of more than 500 of the donors, a V segment was called functional when productive rearrangements were above 56.7%, and segregating when the standard deviation between donors exceeded 5%. A statistical classification framework was developed to diagnose cytomegalovirus status using the catalog of TCR beta chain sequences. In a later analysis, V and J genes were assigned by comparing TCR nucleotide sequences against IMGT/GENE-DB human TR gene sequences. A later analysis assigned CDR3 sequences and most-parsimonious VDJ recombination scenarios with the TCRdist pipeline. In a later analysis, each TCR beta chain was defined by its CDR3 amino acid sequence together with its V-gene family, and reads without a unique V-gene family were excluded. In a later analysis, fewer than 650 highly shared, low-generation-probability nucleotide sequences were removed to address suspected cross-contamination and a sequencing artifact. For each public chain, a later analysis derived a clonal expansion index from normalized ranks of inferred template counts within each repertoire. A later analysis computed generation probabilities with a VDJ recombination model fitted to out-of-frame rearrangements, and checked the results against IGoR. In a later analysis, hypergeometric tests were used to score TCR-TCR, TCR-HLA and TCR-CMV co-occurrence, with a repertoire-size bias correction applied to TCR pairs. A later analysis estimated false discovery rates by permuting HLA or CMV assignments 20 times. In a later analysis, co-occurring TCRs were grouped with DBSCAN, and TCRdist sequence similarity was added when clustering was performed within HLA-allele-positive subsets. Repertoires with fewer than 30,000 or more than 120,000 public chains were left out of co-occurrence clustering, as were four to six repertoires with anomalous nucleotide sharing. The immuneACCESS repertoire file appears here via TCRdb, limited to in-frame rearrangements. These files lack a portion of the clones; in checked studies, under half of the deficit traces to unresolved V genes, and the cause of the others is not known. V, J and clone size were drawn from that table, and D and trimming were deduced from the DNA. This sample gives around 60,000 clones in total; 75% of them show up just once. Around 21% of the sample lies in the top ten.

A word on this clone: No cognate antigen has been identified for it. Within one base of it there is no much larger clone, and no base qualities were kept.

From the cysteine through the phenylalanine, the CDR3 covers 15 amino acids. The DNA shown is the 45-base CDR3, in frame from base 1. V is shortened by 4 bases, J by 6 bases, and the region joining them spans 16 bases. From the germline V gene, CDR1 is SNHLY and CDR2 is FYNNEI. The cohort was made up of 500 to 850 healthy bone marrow donors. Cohort members were all nominally healthy when sampled, although unrecorded immune exposures were likely present. The donor was CMV seropositive and was included in the group of almost 300 seropositive cohort members. A peripheral blood sample was provided by each donor, and peripheral blood mononuclear cells were used for TCR beta sequencing. Genomic DNA extraction from the blood cell samples was performed with the Qiagen DNeasy Blood Extraction Kit.

The V gene is TRBV2 and the J gene is TRBJ1-5; perhaps TRBD1 is the D gene, with 5 bases matching. Sequenced sample: PBMCs. The receptor was isolated from a woman in her forties in good health and CMV-seropositive. The encoded CDR3 is CASSAWGGVGQPQHF. In nucleotides, the sequence is TGTGCCAGCAGTGCCTGGGGGGGGGTCGGTCAGCCCCAGCATTTT.